Sequencing of this TCR beta chain was carried out in a study of cytomegalovirus exposure and HLA in healthy donors. Study-level background: The same platform was used for the 110 or so validation repertoires and the roughly 730 first-cohort repertoires, a later analysis reported. Study-wide results and caveats: TCR sequences were mostly rare, though some public TCRs occurred in many donors. Reports indicated that the classifier achieved high specificity and sensitivity in diagnosing cytomegalovirus status. Among the CMV-associated chains, a few were confirmed in vitro as specific for CMV antigens.

The CDR3 totals 14 residues. Germline values: CDR1 LNHDA, CDR2 SQIVND (reference sequence). The V and J ends lost 6 bases and 5 bases respectively, with 16 bases between them. Measured with immunoSEQ multiplex PCR; TCRdb has only the in-frame clones, and not every one. In the table there are over 60,000 clones, around 96% of which are singletons. A note on this clone: Its antigen is undetermined.

Source material: PBMCs. This sequence originates from a man younger than 35 in good health and CMV-seronegative. The chain is built from TRBV19 and TRBJ1-2; D is perhaps TRBD1 (5 bases). The CDR3 reads CASSPAREGYGYTF. The CDR3 DNA is TGTGCCAGTAGCCCCGCGAGGGAGGGGTATGGCTACACCTTC.